Each of the 27 T cell receptor beta chains below was sequenced from the same sample in a study of blood T cell repertoires in COVID-19. Here immunoSEQ multiplex PCR was the method, and the copy in TCRdb shows in-frame clones only, minus some. Of some 240,000 clones listed, 80% are singletons. Sequenced material: peripheral blood. These receptor sequences come from a woman in her 70s with acute or convalescent COVID-19.

This clone was found once. The rearrangement links TRBV6-5 to TRBJ2-3, with 11 bases identical to TRBD2. The CDR3 contains 15 residues. V was clipped by 8 bases and J by 4 bases; unmatched bases: 8. The germline gives CDR1 MNHEY, CDR2 SVGAGI. The CDR3 bases are TGTGCCAGCCGAAATTTAGCGGGGGGGGCAGATACGCAGTATTTT. It translates to CASRNLAGGADTQYF.

There are a few counts of this clone. The chain employs TRBV7-2 and TRBJ2-1, with 15 bases that match TRBD2. This CDR3 region has 15 residues. Germline CDR1 SGHTA, CDR2 FQGNSA. With V trimmed by 2 bases and J by 10 bases, 3 bases remained unmatched. The CDR3 spells CASSLTGLAGGEQFF. CDR3 coding DNA: TGTGCCAGCAGCTTAACAGGACTAGCGGGGGGGGAGCAGTTCTTC.

The chain uses TRBV5-1 and TRBJ1-1, with 10 bases aligning to TRBD1. The germline gives CDR1 SGHRS, CDR2 YFSETQ. The V and J ends lost 4 bases and 6 bases, in that order; junction bases with no gene match: 6. The CDR3 is made up of 14 amino acids. The CDR3 DNA is TGCGCCAGCAGCCCGGACAGGGGGATATCTGAAGCTTTCTTT. Protein sequence: CASSPDRGISEAFF.

The chain couples TRBV10-3 to TRBJ1-1, with D tentatively TRBD1 (5 bases). This CDR3 comprises 13 residues. Germline CDR1 ENHRY, CDR2 SYGVKD. V shed 6 bases and J shed 6 bases, with 14 bases lying between them. The CDR3 region is CAISAQGSAEAFF. The CDR3 DNA is TGTGCCATCAGCGCGCAGGGCTCAGCTGAAGCTTTCTTT.

The rearrangement joins TRBV7-2 to TRBJ2-3, with unresolved D. V lost 4 bases and J lost 1, with 9 bases in between. The CDR3 extends over 14 amino acids. The germline gives CDR1 SGHTA, CDR2 FQGNSA. CDR3 protein: CASSSRVGTDTQYF. The CDR3 coding sequence is TGTGCCAGCAGCTCGCGTGTGGGCACAGATACGCAGTATTTT.

J is TRBJ2-1 and V is TRBV18; D is unresolved. The CDR3 has 13 amino acids. Trimming left V 2 bases short and J 4 bases short, with 6 bases between. Germline loops: CDR1 KGHSH, CDR2 LQKENI. The CDR3 DNA is TGTGCCAGCTCACCAGCCAGTTACAATGAGCAGTTCTTC. It specifies CASSPASYNEQFF.

This chain uses TRBV7-2 with TRBJ1-2; 8 nucleotides agree with TRBD1. The trim removed 3 bases at V and 4 bases at J, leaving 4 bases unmatched. The CDR3 is 14 residues long. Per the germline V gene, CDR1 is SGHTA and CDR2 is FQGNSA. The CDR3 loop reads CASSFAQGGYGYTF. The CDR3 region has the DNA TGTGCCAGCAGCTTCGCACAGGGGGGCTATGGCTACACCTTC.

The V gene is TRBV6-5, the J gene TRBJ1-2, with 9 bases matching TRBD1. The CDR3 contains 14 residues. Per germline, CDR1 MNHEY and CDR2 SVGAGI. The trim removed 1 base at V and 5 bases at J, leaving 2 bases unmatched. CDR3 region: CASSYLGQGYGYTF. DNA for the CDR3: TGTGCCAGCAGTTACTTGGGACAGGGTTATGGCTACACCTTC.

The J gene is TRBJ2-1, the V gene TRBV15; maybe TRBD2 (7 bases). Germline CDR1 LNHNV, CDR2 YYDKDF (reference sequence). The CDR3 consists of 21 residues. V was clipped by 3 bases and J by 1 base, with 28 bases between them. The CDR3 region is CATSSRPGTWGGGHSYNEQFF. DNA for the CDR3: TGTGCCACCAGCAGCCGCCCAGGGACATGGGGCGGGGGCCATTCCTACAATGAGCAGTTCTTC.

The rearrangement links TRBV5-1 to TRBJ2-7; a possible D gene is TRBD1 (5 bases). This CDR3 is 13 amino acids long. V was clipped by 0 bases and J by 9 bases, with 13 bases between them. In germline, CDR1 is SGHRS, CDR2 YFSETQ. The CDR3 DNA follows: TGCGCCAGCAGCTTGGCGGAACAGGTCCCGCAGTACGTC. Translated: CASSLAEQVPQYV.

This sequence joins TRBV19 and TRBJ2-3; no definite D call. The CDR3 extends over 13 amino acids. Trimming pared 11 bases from V and 2 bases from J, leaving 14 bases between. From germline, CDR1 is LNHDA and CDR2 SQIVND (reference sequence). The DNA of the CDR3 is TGTGCCTCTAAGTCAGGAAACACAGATACGCAGTATTTT. This gives the protein CASKSGNTDTQYF.

This chain connects TRBV2 to TRBJ2-5, with D possibly being TRBD1 (5 bases). Germline loops: CDR1 SNHLY, CDR2 FYNNEI. The CDR3 totals 11 residues. The V end lost 7 bases, the J end lost 9 bases, and 12 bases lay between the germline ends. The CDR3 loop reads CASTPIGAQYF. The DNA for the CDR3 is TGTGCCAGCACCCCGATAGGGGCCCAGTACTTC.

The V call is TRBV5-1, the J call TRBJ2-5; 12 nucleotides match TRBD2. The germline CDR1 and CDR2 sequences are SGHRS and YFSETQ. CDR3 length: 18 amino acids. The ends lost 0 bases at V and 4 bases at J; junction bases unmatched: 10. The CDR3 DNA is TGCGCCAGCAGCTTGGGGACTAGCGGGGACCCTACACGAGAGACCCAGTACTTC. It encodes CASSLGTSGDPTRETQYF. Together with reference TRBV5-1 and TRBJ2-5, the CDR3 gives the full variable domain: KAGVTQTPRYLIKTRGQQVTLSCSPISGHRSVSWYQQTPGQGLQFLFEYFSETQRNKGNFPGRFSGRQFSNSRSEMNVSTLELGDSALYLCASSLGTSGDPTRETQYFGPGTRLLVL.

The chain links TRBV6-2 or TRBV6-3 to TRBJ1-2, with D possibly matching TRBD1 (5 bases). Trimming stripped 5 bases from V and 4 bases from J, with 17 bases between. The germline V gene has CDR1 MNHEY and CDR2 SVGEGT. The CDR3 is 15 amino acids. Here the CDR3 DNA reads TGTGCCAGCAGTCCCTCCCGGGGGAGGTCCTATGGCTACACCTTC. Translation gives CASSPSRGRSYGYTF.

The J gene is TRBJ1-6, the V gene TRBV6-5, with TRBD1 identical over 9 bases. This CDR3 has 14 residues. The germline V gene has CDR1 MNHEY and CDR2 SVGAGI. After removal of 7 bases from V and 6 bases from J, the junction contained 4 bases not matched to a gene. CDR3 protein: CASTRDRVNSPLHF. CDR3 sequence (DNA): TGTGCCAGCACTCGGGACAGGGTTAATTCACCCCTCCACTTT.

The chain uses TRBV5-6 and TRBJ1-3; TRBD1 matches at 7 bases. Germline CDR1 is SGHDT and CDR2 is YYEEEE. This CDR3 is 17 amino acids long. The V segment lost 3 bases and the J segment 0 bases; nucleotides outside the gene matches: 9. CDR3 loop: CASSSGPGGSSGNTIYF. The CDR3 nucleotides read TGTGCCAGCAGCTCAGGACCAGGGGGTTCCTCTGGAAACACCATATATTTT. The whole variable domain, remainder taken from reference TRBV5-6 and TRBJ1-3, is DAGVTQSPTHLIKTRGQQVTLRCSPKSGHDTVSWYQQALGQGPQFIFQYYEEEERQRGNFPDRFSGHQFPNYSSELNVNALLLGDSALYLCASSSGPGGSSGNTIYFGEGSWLTVV.

This chain uses TRBV3-1 (or the pseudogene TRBV3-2) with TRBJ2-2, with TRBD1 as a possible D gene (5 bases). There are 13 residues in the CDR3. V was cut by 5 bases and J by 6 bases, with 10 bases left in between. The germline CDR1 and CDR2 sequences are LGHDT and YNNKEL (reference sequence). CDR3: CASSSSGPGELFF. The CDR3 nucleotides read TGTGCCAGCAGCTCCTCAGGGCCCGGGGAGCTGTTTTTT.

The chain links TRBV7-4 to TRBJ2-5, with D possibly being TRBD1 (5 bases). Germline lookup yields CDR1 SGHVT and CDR2 SQSDAQ. The CDR3 is made up of 15 amino acids. The V end was cut by 1 base, the J end by 5 bases, with 14 bases between. CDR3 loop: CASSLVDRMRETQYF. The CDR3 bases are TGTGCCAGCAGCTTAGTTGACAGAATGAGGGAGACCCAGTACTTC.

The V and J genes are TRBV14 and TRBJ2-2; D gene ambiguous. Germline V lookup: CDR1 SGHDN, CDR2 FVKESK. The CDR3 contains 14 residues. V lost 0 bases and J lost 3, with 5 bases in between. Written as DNA, the CDR3 is TGTGCCAGCAGCCAAGATCTTCACACCGGGGAGCTGTTTTTT. Translation gives CASSQDLHTGELFF.

The chain joins TRBV5-8 to TRBJ2-1; tentatively, D is TRBD2 (5 bases). The CDR3 extends over 14 amino acids. Germline V gene data show CDR1 as SGHTS and CDR2 as YDEGEE. The V end lost 7 bases, the J end lost 7 bases, and 18 bases lay between the germline ends. For the CDR3, the DNA is TGTGCCAGCGACTCGGGAAGACGCTGGAATGAGCAGTTCTTC. As protein: CASDSGRRWNEQFF. Combining the CDR3 with reference TRBV5-8 and TRBJ2-1 gives the whole variable domain EAGVTQSPTHLIKTRGQQATLRCSPISGHTSVYWYQQALGLGLQFLLWYDEGEERNRGNFPPRFSGRQFPNYSSELNVNALELEDSALYLCASDSGRRWNEQFFGPGTRLTVL.

The chain joins TRBV5-6 to TRBJ2-5; D remains ambiguous. Trimming took off 5 bases at V and 1 base at J, with 12 bases between the two ends. The CDR3 loop spans 14 amino acids. Germline CDR1 SGHDT, CDR2 YYEEEE. CDR3 sequence reads: CASSPPVSQETQYF. CDR3 in DNA: TGTGCCAGCAGTCCCCCAGTATCCCAAGAGACCCAGTACTTC.

This clone was found a few times. This chain uses TRBV5-4 with TRBJ1-2; the match to TRBD1 covers 11 bases. CDR1 and CDR2 from the germline V gene are SGHNT and YYREEE (reference sequence). The CDR3 is 16 amino acids. After removal of 3 bases from V and 4 bases from J, the junction contained 8 bases not matched to a gene. CDR3 sequence: CASSSPGTGGLYGYTF. The CDR3 nucleotides are TGTGCCAGCAGCTCTCCCGGGACAGGGGGTCTCTATGGCTACACCTTC. Drawing the rest from reference TRBV5-4 and TRBJ1-2, the complete variable domain is ETGVTQSPTHLIKTRGQQVTLRCSSQSGHNTVSWYQQALGQGPQFIFQYYREEENGRGNFPPRFSGLQFPNYSSELNVNALELDDSALYLCASSSPGTGGLYGYTFGSGTRLTVV.

The chain couples TRBV6-5 to TRBJ2-5, with TRBD1 identical over 11 bases. The ends lost 4 bases at V and 5 bases at J; junction bases unmatched: 3. The CDR3 extends over 14 amino acids. The germline gives CDR1 MNHEY, CDR2 SVGAGI. The CDR3 nucleotides read TGTGCCAGCAGTTCGGACAGGGGGCGCGAGACCCAGTACTTC. This encodes CASSSDRGRETQYF.

This CDR3 is CASSQFTGFSGELFF. DNA for the CDR3: TGCGCCAGCAGCCAATTTACGGGGTTCAGCGGGGAGCTGTTTTTT. The V call is TRBV4-1, the J call TRBJ2-2; maybe TRBD2 (5 bases). V was pared by 2 bases and J by 7 bases, with 14 bases between. The CDR3 loop spans 15 amino acids. Germline-derived CDR1 and CDR2 are MGHRA and YSYEKL.

The genes are TRBV7-6 and TRBJ2-7; TRBD2 aligns across 8 bases. This CDR3 has 16 residues. V shed 1 base, J shed 6 bases, and the junction held 11 bases outside the gene matches. Germline CDR1 is SGHVS and CDR2 is FNYEAQ. The chain's CDR3 is CASSLELGTSASEQYF. In DNA, the CDR3 is TGTGCCAGCAGCTTAGAACTGGGGACTAGTGCGAGCGAGCAGTACTTC.

Only one count was recorded for this clone. V is TRBV5-1 and J is TRBJ2-7; possible D gene TRBD2, 6 bases. The CDR3 is made up of 16 amino acids. Germline V gene lookup returns CDR1 SGHRS and CDR2 YFSETQ. V lost 0 bases and J lost 0, with 13 bases in between. CDR3 amino acids: CASSLAGGSSSYEQYF. The CDR3 region has the DNA TGCGCCAGCAGCTTGGCCGGGGGTTCCAGCTCCTACGAGCAGTACTTC. The full variable domain, completed using reference TRBV5-1 and TRBJ2-7, is KAGVTQTPRYLIKTRGQQVTLSCSPISGHRSVSWYQQTPGQGLQFLFEYFSETQRNKGNFPGRFSGRQFSNSRSEMNVSTLELGDSALYLCASSLAGGSSSYEQYFGPGTRLTVT.

This clone has a count of ten or more. This chain links TRBV29-1 with TRBJ2-7; D uncertain. Germline loops: CDR1 SQVTM, CDR2 ANQGSEA. The CDR3 runs 13 residues. Trimming cost V 4 bases and J 1 base, with 11 bases left between them. The chain's CDR3 is CSVVRGNSYEQYF. CDR3 bases: TGCAGCGTTGTCAGAGGAAATTCCTACGAGCAGTACTTC.